Each of the 4 T cell receptor beta chains below was sequenced from the same sample in a study of identical twins. One entry per CDR3 protein results from TCRdb running MiXCR on the 5' RACE reads. The sample has about 240,000 distinct CDR3 sequences; over 9.5% are singletons. The sample was also linked to a second study, of yellow fever vaccine responses in identical twins.

The sequenced sample was memory (CD45RO+) T cells sorted from blood. These receptors were taken from a woman aged 18-29 years in good health.

The chain combines TRBV6-2 or TRBV6-3 with TRBJ2-7; D possibly corresponds to TRBD1 (6 bases). V lost 5 bases, J lost 3 bases, and 14 bases lay in between. This CDR3 spans 14 amino acids. In germline, CDR1 is MNHEY, CDR2 SVGEGT. The CDR3 sequence: CASSRQVLFYEQYF. Here the CDR3 DNA reads TGTGCCAGCAGTCGACAGGTTTTATTCTACGAGCAGTACTTC.

The V call is TRBV7-9, the J call TRBJ2-1; perhaps TRBD1 as D (6 bases). Trimming shortened V by 1 base and J by 5 bases, and 9 bases separated the two germline ends. The CDR3 sequence is 14 residues long. The V gene's germline CDR1 is SEHNR and CDR2 FQNEAQ (reference sequence). CDR3 DNA: TGTGCCAGCAGCTTAGAGGACAGCGACAATGAGCAGTTCTTC. Translated: CASSLEDSDNEQFF.

The chain couples TRBV30 to TRBJ2-1, with D unresolved. Trimming left V 2 bases short and J 6 bases short, with 8 bases between. The germline CDR1 and CDR2 sequences are GTSNPN and SVGIG (reference sequence). The CDR3 has 12 residues. The CDR3 nucleotides are TGTGCCTGGAGTCACTCGAGCAATGAGCAGTTCTTC. It specifies CAWSHSSNEQFF.

This clonotype came up many times. The chain joins TRBV20-1 to TRBJ2-1, with 7 bases identical to TRBD1. V dropped 4 bases and J dropped 4; count of bases not matched to a gene: 1. Germline V lookup: CDR1 DFQATT, CDR2 SNEGSKA (reference sequence). The length of the CDR3 is 12 residues. The CDR3 reads CSAKQGYNEQFF. CDR3 nucleotide sequence: TGCAGTGCTAAACAGGGGTACAATGAGCAGTTCTTC.